This T cell receptor (beta chain) was observed in a study of technical replicates of blood from four donors. This clone was seen just once. V lost 1 base and J 0 bases, leaving 8 bases between the germline ends. This CDR3 spans 14 amino acids. Germline V gives CDR1 SGHRS, CDR2 YFSETQ. Method: immunoSEQ multiplex PCR; TCRdb's copy keeps in-frame clones and lacks some. The profile shows more than 65,000 clones, about 96% of them singletons. The sample taken for sequencing was T cells isolated from PBMCs. The V and J genes are TRBV5-1 and TRBJ2-7; D is unresolved. The receptor's source is a human donor in good health. The CDR3 DNA follows: TGCGCCAGCAGCTTGTCCGGAGCCTCCTACGAGCAGTACTTC. Amino acid sequence: CASSLSGASYEQYF.